This T cell receptor beta chain was recorded in a study of T cell changes during pregnancy in multiple sclerosis. In its sample, this clone was seen once. The protocol was immunoSEQ multiplex PCR, while the TCRdb copy is restricted to in-frame clones and leaves out a portion. The sample includes 100,000 or so clones, roughly 92% of them seen just once. This TCR was sampled from a female donor with multiple sclerosis, enrolled in a pregnancy study. The sample consisted of peripheral blood, taken in the second trimester of pregnancy.

The CDR3 DNA reads as TGTGCCACCAGCAGAGCGGGGGAGACCCAGTACTTC. Translation gives CATSRAGETQYF. The rearrangement uses TRBV15 and TRBJ2-5; a possible D gene is TRBD2 (5 bases). The CDR3 consists of 12 residues. The germline gives CDR1 LNHNV, CDR2 YYDKDF (reference sequence). The V and J ends lost 1 base and 5 bases respectively, with 5 bases between them.